This TCR beta chain was retrieved from a study of metastatic and nonmetastatic thyroid tumors. The overall study: Patients with malignant and benign thyroid disease provided blood and tumor or nodule tissue, whose repertoires were compared. Study-level findings and limits: The study reportedly found significantly higher TCR beta diversity in malignant thyroid tumors than benign nodules, in blood and tumor.

The authors' processing: Building a distant-metastasis classifier for papillary thyroid cancer drew on CDR3 differences across clinicopathological groups. TCRdb re-called clones via MiXCR from the PCR reads. TCRdb's processing, not the authors', yielded these V and J calls. In the table there are 84,000 or so clones, over 8.5% of which are singletons. The CDR3 is 15 amino acids. Germline lookup yields CDR1 DFQATT and CDR2 SNEGSKA (reference sequence). The ends lost 3 bases at V and 1 base at J; junction bases unmatched: 6. Ahead of thyroid surgery, no patient had received treatment of any kind. This clone was seen ten or more times. Its matching antigen is unknown.

This sequence was found in a female donor with papillary thyroid cancer or a benign thyroid nodule (not recorded which). Some clones in this sample may be carry-over from other donors' samples. The sequenced material came from blood. V usage is TRBV20-1 and J usage is TRBJ2-7, with 10 bases identical to TRBD1. CDR3 loop: CSASHPGQGSYEQYF. DNA of the CDR3: TGCAGTGCTAGCCACCCGGGACAGGGGTCCTACGAGCAGTACTTC.